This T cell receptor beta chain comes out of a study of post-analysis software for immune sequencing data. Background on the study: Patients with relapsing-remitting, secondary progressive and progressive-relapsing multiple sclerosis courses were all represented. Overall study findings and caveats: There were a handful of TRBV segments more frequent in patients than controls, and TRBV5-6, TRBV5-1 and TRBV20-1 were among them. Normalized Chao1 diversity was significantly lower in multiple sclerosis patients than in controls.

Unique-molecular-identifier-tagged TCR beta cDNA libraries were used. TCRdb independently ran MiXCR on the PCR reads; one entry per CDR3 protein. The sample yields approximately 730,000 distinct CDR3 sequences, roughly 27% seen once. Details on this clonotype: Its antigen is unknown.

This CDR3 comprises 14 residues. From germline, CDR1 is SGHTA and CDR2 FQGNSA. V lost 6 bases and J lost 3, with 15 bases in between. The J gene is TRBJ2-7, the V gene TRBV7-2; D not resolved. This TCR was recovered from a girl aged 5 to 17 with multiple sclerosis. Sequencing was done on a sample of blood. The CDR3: CASSSDGSLYEQYF. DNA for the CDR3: TGTGCCAGCAGTTCGGACGGGTCCCTCTACGAGCAGTACTTC.